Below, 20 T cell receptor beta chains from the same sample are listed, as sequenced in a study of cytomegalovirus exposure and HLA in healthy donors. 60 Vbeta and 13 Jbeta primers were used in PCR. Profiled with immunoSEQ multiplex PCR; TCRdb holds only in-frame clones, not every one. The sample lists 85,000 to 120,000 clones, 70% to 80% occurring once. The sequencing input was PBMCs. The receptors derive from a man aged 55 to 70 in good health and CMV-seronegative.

The DNA for the CDR3 is TGCGCCAGCAGCCCTCTAGCGGGGGGTGTGAGCACAGATACGCAGTATTTT. Amino acids: CASSPLAGGVSTDTQYF. This rearrangement joins TRBV5-1 to TRBJ2-3, with TRBD2 matching 11 bases. The ends lost 4 bases at V and 0 bases at J; junction bases unmatched: 7. The CDR3 is 17 residues long. Looked up from germline, CDR1 is SGHRS and CDR2 is YFSETQ.

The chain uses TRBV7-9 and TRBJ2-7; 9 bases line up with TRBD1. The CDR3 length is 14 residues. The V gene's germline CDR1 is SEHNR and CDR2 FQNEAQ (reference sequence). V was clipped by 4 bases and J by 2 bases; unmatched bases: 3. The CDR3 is CASSSTGGTYEQYF. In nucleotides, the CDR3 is TGTGCCAGCAGCTCAACAGGGGGCACCTACGAGCAGTACTTC.

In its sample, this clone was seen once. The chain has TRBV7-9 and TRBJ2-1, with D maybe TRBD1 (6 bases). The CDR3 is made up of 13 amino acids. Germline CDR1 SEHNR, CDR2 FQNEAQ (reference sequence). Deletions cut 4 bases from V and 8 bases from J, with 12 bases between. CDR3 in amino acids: CASSYTGSHEQFF. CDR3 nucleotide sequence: TGTGCCAGCAGCTACACAGGGAGCCATGAGCAGTTCTTC.

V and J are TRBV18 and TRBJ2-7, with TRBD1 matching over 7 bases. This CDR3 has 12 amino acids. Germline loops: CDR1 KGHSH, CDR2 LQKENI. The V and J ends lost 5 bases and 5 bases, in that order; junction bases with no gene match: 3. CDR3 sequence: CASSKQGHEQYV. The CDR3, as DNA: TGTGCCAGCTCAAAACAGGGGCACGAGCAGTACGTC.

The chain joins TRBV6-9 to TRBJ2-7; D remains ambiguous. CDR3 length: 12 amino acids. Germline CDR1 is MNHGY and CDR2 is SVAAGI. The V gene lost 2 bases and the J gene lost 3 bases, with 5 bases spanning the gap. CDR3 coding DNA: TGTGCCAGCAGTTATGCCAGCTACGAGCAGTACTTC. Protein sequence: CASSYASYEQYF.

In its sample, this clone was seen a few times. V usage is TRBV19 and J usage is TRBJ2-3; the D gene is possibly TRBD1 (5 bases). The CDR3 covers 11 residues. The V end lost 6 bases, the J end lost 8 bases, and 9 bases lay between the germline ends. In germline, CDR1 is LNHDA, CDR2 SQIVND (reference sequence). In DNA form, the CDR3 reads TGTGCCAGTAGCGACAGAGGTACGCAGTATTTT. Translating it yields CASSDRGTQYF.

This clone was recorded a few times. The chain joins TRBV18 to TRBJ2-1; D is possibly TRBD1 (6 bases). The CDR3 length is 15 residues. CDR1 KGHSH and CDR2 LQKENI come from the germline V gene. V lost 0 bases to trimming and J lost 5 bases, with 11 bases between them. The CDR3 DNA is TGTGCCAGCTCACCACCGAACGGACAGAACAATGAGCAGTTCTTC. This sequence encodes CASSPPNGQNNEQFF.

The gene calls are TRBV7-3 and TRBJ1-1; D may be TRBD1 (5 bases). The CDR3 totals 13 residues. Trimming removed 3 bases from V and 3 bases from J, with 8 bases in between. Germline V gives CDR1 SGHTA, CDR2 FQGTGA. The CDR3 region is CASSLTEDTEAFF. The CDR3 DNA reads TGTGCCAGCAGCTTGACAGAGGACACTGAAGCTTTCTTT.

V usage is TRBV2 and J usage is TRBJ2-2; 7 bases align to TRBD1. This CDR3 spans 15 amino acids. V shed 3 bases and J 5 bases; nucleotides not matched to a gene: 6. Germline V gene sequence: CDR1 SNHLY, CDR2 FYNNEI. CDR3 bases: TGTGCCAGCAGTGAGAATCCAGGGGGAACCGGGGAGCTGTTTTTT. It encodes CASSENPGGTGELFF.

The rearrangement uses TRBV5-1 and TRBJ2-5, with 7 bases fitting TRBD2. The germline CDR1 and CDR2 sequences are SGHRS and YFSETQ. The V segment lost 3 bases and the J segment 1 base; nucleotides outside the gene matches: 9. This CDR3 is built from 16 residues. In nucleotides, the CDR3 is TGCGCCAGCAGCTGGGGGGGACCACCCCTCCAAGAGACCCAGTACTTC. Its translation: CASSWGGPPLQETQYF.

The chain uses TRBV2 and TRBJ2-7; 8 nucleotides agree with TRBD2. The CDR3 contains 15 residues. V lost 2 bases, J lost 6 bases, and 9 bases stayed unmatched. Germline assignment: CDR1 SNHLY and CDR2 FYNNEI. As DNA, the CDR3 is TGTGCCAGCAGTGAACAGGCGGGGGGAGTTTCCGAGCAGTACGTC. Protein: CASSEQAGGVSEQYV.

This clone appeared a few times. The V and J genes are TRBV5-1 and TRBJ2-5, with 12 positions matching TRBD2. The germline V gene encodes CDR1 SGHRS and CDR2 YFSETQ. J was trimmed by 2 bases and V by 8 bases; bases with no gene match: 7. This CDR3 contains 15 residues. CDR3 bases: TGCGCCAGTAAACTAGCGGGGGGCCCTCAAGAGACCCAGTACTTC. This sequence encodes CASKLAGGPQETQYF.

Written as DNA, the CDR3 is TGCGCCAGCAGCGCCACAGGGGGAGGCACCGGGGAGCTGTTTTTT. Residues: CASSATGGGTGELFF. The chain has TRBV5-1 and TRBJ2-2; 8 bases map to TRBD1. The J segment lost 4 bases and the V segment lost 4 bases, leaving 6 bases of the junction unmatched. Germline CDR1 is SGHRS and CDR2 is YFSETQ. This CDR3 spans 15 amino acids.

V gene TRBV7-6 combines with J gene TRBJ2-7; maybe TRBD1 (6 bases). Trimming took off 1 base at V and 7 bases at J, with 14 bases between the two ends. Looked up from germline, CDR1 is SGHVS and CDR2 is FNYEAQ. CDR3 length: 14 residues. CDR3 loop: CASSLEGTTGEQYF. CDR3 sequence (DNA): TGTGCCAGCAGCTTAGAGGGGACCACAGGGGAGCAGTACTTC.

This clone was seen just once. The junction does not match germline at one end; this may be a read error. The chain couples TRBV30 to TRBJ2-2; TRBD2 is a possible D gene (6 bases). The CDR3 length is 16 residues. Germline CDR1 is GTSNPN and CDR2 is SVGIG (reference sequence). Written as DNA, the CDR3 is TGTGCCACCCCGGGACTTAGCGGTTGGAACGCCGGGGAGCTGTTTTTT. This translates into CATPGLSGWNAGELFF. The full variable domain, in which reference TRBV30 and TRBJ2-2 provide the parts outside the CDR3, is SQTIHQWPATLVQPVGSPLSLECTVEGTSNPNLYWYRQAAGRGLQLLFYSVGIGQISSEVPQNLSASRPQDRQFILSSKKLLLSDSGFYLCATPGLSGWNAGELFFGEGSRLTVL.

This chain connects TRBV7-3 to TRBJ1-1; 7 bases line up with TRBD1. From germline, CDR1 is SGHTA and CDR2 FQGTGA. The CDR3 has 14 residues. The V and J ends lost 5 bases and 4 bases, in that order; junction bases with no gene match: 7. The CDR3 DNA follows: TGTGCCAGCAGCCCAGGAGGGGGCAGCACTGAAGCTTTCTTT. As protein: CASSPGGGSTEAFF.

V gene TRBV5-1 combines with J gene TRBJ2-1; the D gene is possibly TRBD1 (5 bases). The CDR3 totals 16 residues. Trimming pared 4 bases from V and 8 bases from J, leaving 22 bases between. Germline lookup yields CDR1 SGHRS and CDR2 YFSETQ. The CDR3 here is CASSLNPQASIYEQFF. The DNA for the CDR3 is TGCGCCAGCAGCCTTAATCCACAGGCATCTATATATGAGCAGTTCTTC.

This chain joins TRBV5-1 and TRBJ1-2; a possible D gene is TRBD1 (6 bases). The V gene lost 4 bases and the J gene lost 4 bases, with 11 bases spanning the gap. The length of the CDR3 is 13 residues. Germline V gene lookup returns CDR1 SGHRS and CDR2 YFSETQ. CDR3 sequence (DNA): TGCGCCAGCAGCCCAGGACAGAGCTATGGCTACACCTTC. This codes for CASSPGQSYGYTF.

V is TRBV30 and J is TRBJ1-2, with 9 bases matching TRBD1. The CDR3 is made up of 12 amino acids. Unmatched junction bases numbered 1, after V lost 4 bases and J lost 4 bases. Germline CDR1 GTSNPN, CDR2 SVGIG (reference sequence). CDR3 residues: CAWTQGAYGYTF. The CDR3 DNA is TGTGCCTGGACACAGGGGGCCTATGGCTACACCTTC.

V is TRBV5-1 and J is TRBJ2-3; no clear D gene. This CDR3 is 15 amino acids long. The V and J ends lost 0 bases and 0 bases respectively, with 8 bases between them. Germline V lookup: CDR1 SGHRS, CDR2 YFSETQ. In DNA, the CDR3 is TGCGCCAGCAGCTTGGGGCAGCGAAGCACAGATACGCAGTATTTT. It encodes CASSLGQRSTDTQYF.